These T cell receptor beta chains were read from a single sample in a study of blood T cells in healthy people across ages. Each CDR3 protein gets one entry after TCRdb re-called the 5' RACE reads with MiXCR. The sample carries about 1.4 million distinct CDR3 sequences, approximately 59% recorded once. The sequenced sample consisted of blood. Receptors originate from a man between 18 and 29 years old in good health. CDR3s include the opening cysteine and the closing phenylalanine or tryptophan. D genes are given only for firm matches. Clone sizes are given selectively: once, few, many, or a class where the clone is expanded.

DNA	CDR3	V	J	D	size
TGCAGCGTTGAAGGAGTAACTAGCGGGAGGTACAATGAGCAGTTCTTC	CSVEGVTSGRYNEQFF	TRBV29-1	TRBJ2-1	TRBD2	few
TGTGCCAGCAGTTTATCGATCACCTCCAATGAGCAGTTCTTC	CASSLSITSNEQFF	TRBV27	TRBJ2-1	-	-
TGCGCCAGCAGCCAGATAGCGGGAAGGCAAGAGACCCAGTACTTC	CASSQIAGRQETQYF	TRBV4-1	TRBJ2-5	TRBD2	-
TGTGCCAGCAAAAATAGCGGGAGCTCCTACGAGCAGTACTTC	CASKNSGSSYEQYF	TRBV27	TRBJ2-7	TRBD2	-
TGTGCCAGCAGCTTAATGGACAGGGGATCTTACGAGCAGTACTTC	CASSLMDRGSYEQYF	TRBV7-9	TRBJ2-7	TRBD1	-
TGCAGCGTTGATGGCGGGACTAGAGAACAAGAGCAGTTCTTC	CSVDGGTREQEQFF	TRBV29-1	TRBJ2-1	TRBD2	-
TGTGCCGGCTGCATTGGTGGGGGCAGCACAGATACGCAGTATTTT	CAGCIGGGSTDTQYF	TRBV9	TRBJ2-3	-	-
TGTGCCACCAGTGTGGGCGGCCAAGAGACCCAGTACTTC	CATSVGGQETQYF	TRBV24-1	TRBJ2-5	-	-
TGTGCCAGCAGCGTAGGGACCCCTCCTTTCAATGAGCAGTTCTTC	CASSVGTPPFNEQFF	TRBV9	TRBJ2-1	-	-
TGCGCCAGCAGCTTGTTGCCGGAGAGCACAGATACGCAGTATTTT	CASSLLPESTDTQYF	TRBV5-1	TRBJ2-3	-	-
TGCAGCGTTTTGAGACTCCGCGAGCAGTACTTC	CSVLRLREQYF	TRBV29-1	TRBJ2-7	-	-
TGCGCCAGCACCTTTATTGGGGGAGCATCAGATACGCAGTATTTT	CASTFIGGASDTQYF	TRBV5-1	TRBJ2-3	-	-
TGTGCCAGCAGTTTAGGAGGGAACGAGCGGTACTTC	CASSLGGNERYF	TRBV12-3/TRBV12-4	TRBJ2-5	-	-
TGTGCCAGCAGTCGGGGCATTCATTACAATGAGCGGTTCTTC	CASSRGIHYNERFF	TRBV6-2/TRBV6-3	TRBJ2-1	-	-
TGTGCCATCGGACGGACTAGCGGGAGGCGGGCAGATACGCAGTATTTT	CAIGRTSGRRADTQYF	TRBV10-3	TRBJ2-3	TRBD2	few
TGCGCCAGCAGTATCCGACAGGGGGTGGGAGCTTTCTTT	CASSIRQGVGAFF	TRBV4-1	TRBJ1-1	TRBD1	-
TGTGCCAGCAGTTACTCTAGGGACAGGAGTTTTGGCGAGCAGTACTTC	CASSYSRDRSFGEQYF	TRBV6-6	TRBJ2-7	TRBD1	-
TGTGCCAGCAGTTACGTTGACAGGAACTATGGCTACACCTTC	CASSYVDRNYGYTF	TRBV6-6	TRBJ1-2	-	-
TGCACCAGCAGCCAAACACAGGGGGCTGGCGAGCAGTACTTC	CTSSQTQGAGEQYF	TRBV4-3	TRBJ2-7	TRBD1	-
TGTGCCACCAGCAGAGCGGGATCTGGCTACACCTTC	CATSRAGSGYTF	TRBV15	TRBJ1-2	-	-
TGCAGCGCCCAAGGACGGGCAGGGGGATATGGCTACACCTTC	CSAQGRAGGYGYTF	TRBV29-1	TRBJ1-2	TRBD1	-
TGCAGTGCTAGAGATCTCAGCGGGGGGGCGGCAGATACGCAGTATTTT	CSARDLSGGAADTQYF	TRBV20-1	TRBJ2-3	TRBD2	-
TGTGCCAGCAGCTTAGTATCTAGCGGGATAACGGGCAGTACTCACAATGAGCAGTACTTC	CASSLVSSGITGSTHNEQYF	TRBV7-8	TRBJ2-7	TRBD2	once
TGTGCCAGCAGCTTACCTGGGGATTTCGCCTACGAGCAGTACTTC	CASSLPGDFAYEQYF	TRBV7-2	TRBJ2-7	-	-
TGTGCCAGCAGCCTCAGTGGGCAAAACATTCAGTACTTC	CASSLSGQNIQYF	TRBV12-3/TRBV12-4	TRBJ2-4	-	once
TGTGCCAGCAGTCACACCTTGGGCGCGGGCTCCTACAATGAGCAGTTCTTC	CASSHTLGAGSYNEQFF	TRBV7-9	TRBJ2-1	-	-
TGCGCCAGCAGCCAAGGTCCACCCGACGAGCAGTACTTC	CASSQGPPDEQYF	TRBV4-1	TRBJ2-7	-	few
TGCAGTACCAGACTAGCGATTTACACAGATACGCAGTATTTT	CSTRLAIYTDTQYF	TRBV20-1	TRBJ2-3	TRBD2	once
TGCGCCAGCAGCCCCCGTAACTTTTTTAATGAGCAGTTCTTC	CASSPRNFFNEQFF	TRBV4-1	TRBJ2-1	-	-
TGCAGCGAACGATCTAGCGGCGGAGAGACCCAGTACTTC	CSERSSGGETQYF	TRBV29-1	TRBJ2-5	TRBD2	-
TGCGCCAGCAGCCGAGACGGAGTGGGCGGCACAGATGCGCAGTATTTT	CASSRDGVGGTDAQYF	TRBV4-3	TRBJ2-3	-	few
TGTGCCAGCAGTCCGGCGACTAGCCGCACAGATACGCAGTATTTT	CASSPATSRTDTQYF	TRBV27	TRBJ2-3	TRBD2	-
TGCAGTGCTAGAGATAAGAGGAAGGGGACAGGGTTAAACTACGAGCAGTACTTC	CSARDKRKGTGLNYEQYF	TRBV20-1	TRBJ2-7	TRBD1	-
TGTGCCAGCAGTGAAACCCCACTAGCGGGGGTCCTCGGGGAGCAGTACTTC	CASSETPLAGVLGEQYF	TRBV2	TRBJ2-5	TRBD2	-
TGTGCCTGGAGTGGTAGTGGGACAGGGGAGCATTTT	CAWSGSGTGEHF	TRBV30	TRBJ1-5	TRBD1	-
TGTGCCAGCAGCCCCGAGGCGTTCAACAATGAGCAGTTCTTC	CASSPEAFNNEQFF	TRBV14	TRBJ2-1	-	-
TGTGCCATCAGAGAGGCTGGCCCCCGTTCCGAGCAGTACTTC	CAIREAGPRSEQYF	TRBV10-3	TRBJ2-7	-	-
TGCGCCAGCAGCCAGATTCAAGAACCATACGAGCAGTACTTC	CASSQIQEPYEQYF	TRBV4-1	TRBJ2-7	-	few
TGCGCCAGCAGCTATGGACAGGGGGTGAACTATGGCTACACCTTC	CASSYGQGVNYGYTF	TRBV5-1	TRBJ1-2	TRBD1	-
TGTGCCATCAGTGAGTCTGGGGCGCTGGACACTGAAGCTTTCTTT	CAISESGALDTEAFF	TRBV10-3	TRBJ1-1	-	-
TGTGCCAGCAGCTCCCAGGGGGTCATTTCCTACGAGCAGTACTTC	CASSSQGVISYEQYF	TRBV12-3/TRBV12-4	TRBJ2-7	TRBD1	many
TGTGCCAGCAGTTACTCGATACAGGGGGCAGATACGCAGTATTTT	CASSYSIQGADTQYF	TRBV6-5	TRBJ2-3	TRBD1	few